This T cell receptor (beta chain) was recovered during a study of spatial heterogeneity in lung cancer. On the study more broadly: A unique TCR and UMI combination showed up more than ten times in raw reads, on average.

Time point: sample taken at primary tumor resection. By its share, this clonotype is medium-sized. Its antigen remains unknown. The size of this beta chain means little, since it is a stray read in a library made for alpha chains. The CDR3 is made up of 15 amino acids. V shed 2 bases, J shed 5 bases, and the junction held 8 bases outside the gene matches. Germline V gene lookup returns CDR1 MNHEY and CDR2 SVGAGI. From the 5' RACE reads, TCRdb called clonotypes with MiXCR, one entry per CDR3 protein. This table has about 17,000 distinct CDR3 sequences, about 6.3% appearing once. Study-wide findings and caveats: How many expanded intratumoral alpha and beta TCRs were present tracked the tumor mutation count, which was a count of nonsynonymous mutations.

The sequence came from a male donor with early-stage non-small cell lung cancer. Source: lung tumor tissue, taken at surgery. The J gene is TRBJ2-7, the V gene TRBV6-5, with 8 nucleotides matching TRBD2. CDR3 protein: CASSYGGGLVHEQYF. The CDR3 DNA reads TGTGCCAGCAGTTACGGGGGGGGACTAGTCCACGAGCAGTACTTC.